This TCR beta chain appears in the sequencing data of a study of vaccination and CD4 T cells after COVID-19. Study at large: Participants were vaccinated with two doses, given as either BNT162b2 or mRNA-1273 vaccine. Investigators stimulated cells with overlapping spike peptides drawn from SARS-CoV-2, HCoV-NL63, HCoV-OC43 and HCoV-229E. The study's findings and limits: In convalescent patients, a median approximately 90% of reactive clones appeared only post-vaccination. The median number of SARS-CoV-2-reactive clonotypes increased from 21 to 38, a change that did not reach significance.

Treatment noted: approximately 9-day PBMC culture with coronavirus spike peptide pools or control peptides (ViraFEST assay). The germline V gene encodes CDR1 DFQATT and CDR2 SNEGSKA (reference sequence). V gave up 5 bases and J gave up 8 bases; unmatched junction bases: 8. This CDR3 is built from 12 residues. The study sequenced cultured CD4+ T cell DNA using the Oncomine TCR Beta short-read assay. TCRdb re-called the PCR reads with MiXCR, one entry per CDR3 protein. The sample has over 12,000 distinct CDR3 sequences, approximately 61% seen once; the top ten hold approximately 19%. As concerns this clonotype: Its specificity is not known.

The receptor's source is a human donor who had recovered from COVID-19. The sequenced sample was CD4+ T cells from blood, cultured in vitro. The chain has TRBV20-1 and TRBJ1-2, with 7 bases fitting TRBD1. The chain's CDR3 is CSAPQGMRGYTF. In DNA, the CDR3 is TGCAGTGCTCCACAGGGGATGCGGGGCTACACCTTC.